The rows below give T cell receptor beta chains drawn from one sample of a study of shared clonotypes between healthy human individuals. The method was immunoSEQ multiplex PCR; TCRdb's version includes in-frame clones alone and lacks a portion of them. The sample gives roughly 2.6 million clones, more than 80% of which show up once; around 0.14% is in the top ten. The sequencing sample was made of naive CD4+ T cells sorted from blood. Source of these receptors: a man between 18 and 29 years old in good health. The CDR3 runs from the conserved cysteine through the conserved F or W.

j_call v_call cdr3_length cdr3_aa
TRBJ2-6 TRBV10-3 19 CAISESFLERTSGANVLTF
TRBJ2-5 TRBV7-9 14 CASSRTGRQETQYF
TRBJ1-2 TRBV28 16 CASSSPRGTLNYGYTF
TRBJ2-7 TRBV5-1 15 CASSFYSEPTYEQYF
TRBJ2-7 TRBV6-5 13 CASKSATEYEQYF
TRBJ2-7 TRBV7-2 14 CASSSPTETYEQYF
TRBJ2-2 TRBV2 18 CASSGSPGLAGVAGELFF
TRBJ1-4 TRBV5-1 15 CASSLAAEGSEKLFF
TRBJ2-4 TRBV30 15 CAWSVGDPAQNIQYF
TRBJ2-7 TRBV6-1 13 CASSEAPNQRQYF
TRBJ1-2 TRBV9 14 CASSVAQGAGGYTF
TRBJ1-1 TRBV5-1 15 CASSLIATLNTEAFF
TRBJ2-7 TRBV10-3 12 CAISESTGEQYF
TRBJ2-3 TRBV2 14 CASSRGTSTDTQYF